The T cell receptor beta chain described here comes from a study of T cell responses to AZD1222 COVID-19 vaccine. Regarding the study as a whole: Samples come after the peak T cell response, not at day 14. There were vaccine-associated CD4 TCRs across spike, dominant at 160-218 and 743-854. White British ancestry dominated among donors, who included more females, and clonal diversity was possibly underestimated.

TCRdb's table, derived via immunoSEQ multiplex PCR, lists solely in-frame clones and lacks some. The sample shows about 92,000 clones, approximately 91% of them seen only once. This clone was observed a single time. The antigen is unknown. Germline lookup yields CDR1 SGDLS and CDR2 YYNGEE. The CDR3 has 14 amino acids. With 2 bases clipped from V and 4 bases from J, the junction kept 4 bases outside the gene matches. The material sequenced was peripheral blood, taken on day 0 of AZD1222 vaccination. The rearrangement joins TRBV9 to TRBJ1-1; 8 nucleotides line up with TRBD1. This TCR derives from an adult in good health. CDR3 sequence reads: CASSVTGVVTEAFF. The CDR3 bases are TGTGCCAGCAGCGTGACAGGGGTGGTCACTGAAGCTTTCTTT.